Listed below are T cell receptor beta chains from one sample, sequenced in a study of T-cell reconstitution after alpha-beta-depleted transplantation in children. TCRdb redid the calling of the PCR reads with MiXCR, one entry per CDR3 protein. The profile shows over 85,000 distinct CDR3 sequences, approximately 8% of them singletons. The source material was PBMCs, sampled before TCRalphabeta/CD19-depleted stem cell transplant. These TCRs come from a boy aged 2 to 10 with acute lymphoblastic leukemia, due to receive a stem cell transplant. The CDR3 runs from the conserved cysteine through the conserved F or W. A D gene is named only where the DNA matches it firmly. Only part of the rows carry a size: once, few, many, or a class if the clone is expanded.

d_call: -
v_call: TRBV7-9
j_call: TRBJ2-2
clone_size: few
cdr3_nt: TGTGCCAGCAGCTACCGTTTCGACCGCGCCGGGGAGCTGTTTTTT
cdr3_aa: CASSYRFDRAGELFF

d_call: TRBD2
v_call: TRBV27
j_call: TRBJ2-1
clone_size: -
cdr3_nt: TGTGCCAGCAGTCCCTGGAACGGGGGGGCTGAGCAGTTCTTC
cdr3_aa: CASSPWNGGAEQFF

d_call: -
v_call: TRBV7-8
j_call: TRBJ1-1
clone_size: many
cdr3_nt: TGTGCCAGCAGCTCCGCTAGGAAGGTCACTGAAGCTTTCTTT
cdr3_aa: CASSSARKVTEAFF

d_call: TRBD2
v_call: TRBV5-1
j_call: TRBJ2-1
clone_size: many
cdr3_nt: TGCGCCAGCAGCCTCGCCCTGGGGAGGGATGAGCAGTTCTTC
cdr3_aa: CASSLALGRDEQFF

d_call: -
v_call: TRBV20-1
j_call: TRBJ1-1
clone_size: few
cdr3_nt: TGCAGTGCTATCCCCTGGGGGGCGCACACTGAAGCTTTCTTT
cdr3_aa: CSAIPWGAHTEAFF

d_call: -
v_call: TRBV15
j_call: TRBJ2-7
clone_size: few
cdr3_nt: TGTGCCACCAGCGTAGACGGGGGAACCTACGAGCAGTACTTC
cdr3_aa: CATSVDGGTYEQYF

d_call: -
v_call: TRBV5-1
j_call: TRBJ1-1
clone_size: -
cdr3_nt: TGCGCCAGCAGCTTTACGGTTGGTCAGACTGAAGCTTTCTTT
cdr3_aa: CASSFTVGQTEAFF

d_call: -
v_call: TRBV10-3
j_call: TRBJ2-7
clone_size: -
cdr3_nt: TGTGCCATCAGTGAGAAGGCAGGGGGGAGCTACGAGCAGTACTTC
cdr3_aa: CAISEKAGGSYEQYF

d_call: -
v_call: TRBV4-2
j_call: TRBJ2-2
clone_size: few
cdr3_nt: TGTGCCAGCAGCCAAGGGGGGGCGGACACCGGGGAGCTGTTTTTT
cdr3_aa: CASSQGGADTGELFF

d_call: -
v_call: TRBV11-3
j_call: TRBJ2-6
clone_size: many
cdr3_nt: TGTGCCAGCAGCCTTCATGCGGGGGCCAACGTCCTGACTTTC
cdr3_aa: CASSLHAGANVLTF

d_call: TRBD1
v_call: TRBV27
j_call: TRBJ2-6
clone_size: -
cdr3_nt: TGTGCCAGCAGTTCCATGACAGGGACTGGGGCCAACGTCCTGACTTTC
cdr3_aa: CASSSMTGTGANVLTF

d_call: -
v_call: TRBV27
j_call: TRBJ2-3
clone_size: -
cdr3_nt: TGTGCCAGCAGGGACAGCGGGGTCGATACGCAGTATTTT
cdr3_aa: CASRDSGVDTQYF

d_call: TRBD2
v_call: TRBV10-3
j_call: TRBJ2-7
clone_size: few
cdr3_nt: TGTGCCATCAGTGAGGCGGGAGCTGAGGGCGAGCAGTACTTC
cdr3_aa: CAISEAGAEGEQYF